This TCR beta chain was captured in a study of CD8+CD57+ T cells in acquired aplastic anemia. Genomic DNA served as template for TCR beta VDJ and CDR3 profiling. A single record per CDR3 protein comes from TCRdb applying MiXCR to the reads. The sample consists of fewer than 250,000 distinct CDR3 sequences, approximately 49% of them appearing once. This clonotype was seen once. V lost 0 bases and J 2 bases, leaving 13 bases between the germline ends. There are 16 residues in the CDR3. Germline V gives CDR1 SGHTA, CDR2 FQGTGA. This sequence was found in a human donor in good health, serving as a control. The sample taken for sequencing was sorted CD4+, CD8+, or CD8+CD57+ T cells (not recorded which) from PBMCs. The V call is TRBV7-3, the J call TRBJ1-2; D not certain. This CDR3 is CASSLTGSGVNYGYTF. In DNA form, the CDR3 reads TGTGCCAGCAGCTTAACAGGATCCGGCGTAAACTATGGCTACACCTTC.